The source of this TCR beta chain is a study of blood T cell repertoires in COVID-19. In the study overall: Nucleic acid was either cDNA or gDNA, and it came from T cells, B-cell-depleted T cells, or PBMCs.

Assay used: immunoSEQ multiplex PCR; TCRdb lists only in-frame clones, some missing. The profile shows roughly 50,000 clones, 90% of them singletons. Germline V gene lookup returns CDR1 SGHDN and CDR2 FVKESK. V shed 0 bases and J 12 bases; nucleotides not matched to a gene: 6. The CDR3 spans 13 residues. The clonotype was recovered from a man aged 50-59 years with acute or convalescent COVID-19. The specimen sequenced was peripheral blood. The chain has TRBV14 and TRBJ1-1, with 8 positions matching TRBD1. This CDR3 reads CASSQDLQGGTFF. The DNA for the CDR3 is TGTGCCAGCAGCCAAGACCTACAGGGGGGGACTTTCTTT.